The following is a T cell receptor beta chain sequence with its context. The antigen is not known. The CDR3 length is 19 residues. The V segment lost 5 bases and the J segment 0 bases; nucleotides outside the gene matches: 14. Germline V gene data show CDR1 as MGHRA and CDR2 as YSYEKL. Only in-frame clones appear in the TCRdb table, and some are missing; sequencing was by immunoSEQ multiplex PCR. Here the sample spans 53,000 or so clones, approximately 82% being singletons. The sample comes from a study of lymphopenia after photon versus proton radiotherapy. Study-wide results and caveats: In patients who died, overall survival fell as post-nadir TCR diversity dropped more.

The source of this sequence is a man in his fifties with gastric cancer. This chain uses TRBV4-1 with TRBJ1-4, with 8 bases that match TRBD1. The sequenced sample was peripheral blood, obtained from a patient treated with photon-based radiotherapy. CDR3 nucleotide sequence: TGCGCCAGCAGCACACCCGGGACAGGATTGATTTCAACTAATGAAAAACTGTTTTTT. Translated, it gives CASSTPGTGLISTNEKLFF.